Presented here are 7 T cell receptor beta chains from one specimen sequenced in a study of blood T cells in healthy people across ages (dated by TCRdb to between 2015 and 2017). Receptors were amplified or captured by 5' RACE. TCRdb shows the sequencer as Illumina HiSeq 2500. A second PCR of about 6 to 11 cycles was run with a J-beta primer mix and a sample-barcoded 5' primer. The public sequencing data were trimmed at Q25 with fastp and processed into clonotypes with MiXCR by TCRdb, which kept only in-frame beta chains. Duplicate CDR3 protein sequences are folded into a single record with the most common DNA and genes. The sample table records around 1,000,000 distinct CDR3 sequences; almost 25% of these occur just once. 0.75% of the sample belongs to the ten largest clones. In addition, the sample was reused for a study of T cells of mothers and their children.

Sequenced: blood. These receptors were obtained from a girl aged 2 to 9 in good health.

At least ten counts were recorded for this clonotype. This rearrangement joins TRBV27 to TRBJ2-7, with D possibly called TRBD1 or TRBD2 (5 bases each). CDR1 MNHEY and CDR2 SMNVEV come from the germline V gene (reference sequence). Trimming removed 8 bases at V and 2 bases at J, with 10 bases between. This CDR3 spans 12 amino acids. CDR3 loop: CASRDRTYEQYF. CDR3 bases: TGTGCCAGCCGGGACCGCACCTACGAGCAGTACTTC.

This clonotype was counted a few times. The V gene is TRBV18, the J gene TRBJ2-6; no reliable D call. In germline, CDR1 is KGHSH, CDR2 LQKENI. The ends were cut back, 2 bases at V and 1 base at J, with 6 bases in the middle. CDR3 size: 15 residues. CDR3: CASSPATSGANVLTF. CDR3 DNA sequence: TGTGCCAGCTCACCAGCGACTTCTGGGGCCAACGTCCTGACTTTC.

This chain joins TRBV6-2 or TRBV6-3 and TRBJ2-5; D is unresolved. The J call is in doubt because the DNA end fits TRBJ2-7 better. The germline gives CDR1 MNHEY, CDR2 SVGEGT. The CDR3 consists of 11 residues. In nucleotides, the CDR3 is TGTGCCAGCAGTACGGTCTACGAGCAGTACTTC. Encoded protein: CASSTVYEQYF.

This chain uses TRBV12-5 with TRBJ2-5; TRBD2 might be the D (5 bases). TRBJ2-7 matches the DNA end more closely, so the J call is doubtful. The CDR3 covers 14 residues. Per the germline V gene, CDR1 is LGHNT and CDR2 is FRNRAP. The CDR3 here is CASGLDYGENEQYF. Written as DNA, the CDR3 is TGTGCTAGTGGTTTGGATTACGGGGAAAACGAGCAGTACTTC.

This chain links TRBV9 with TRBJ2-1; maybe TRBD2 (5 bases). V was cut by 4 bases and J by 1 base, with 12 bases left in between. CDR1 is SGDLS, CDR2 YYNGEE, per germline. CDR3 length equals 15 residues. CDR3 residues: CASSRLEVSYNEQFF. The DNA of the CDR3 is TGTGCCAGCAGCAGGCTGGAGGTATCCTACAATGAGCAGTTCTTC. Variable domain in full (rest from reference TRBV9 and TRBJ2-1): DSGVTQTPKHLITATGQRVTLRCSPRSGDLSVYWYQQSLDQGLQFLIQYYNGEERAKGNILERFSAQQFPDLHSELNLSSLELGDSALYFCASSRLEVSYNEQFFGPGTRLTVL.

The chain uses TRBV3-1 and TRBJ2-1, with D uncertain. The end of the DNA fits TRBJ2-5 better, so the J call may be wrong. The CDR3 is 14 residues long. Germline lookup yields CDR1 LGHDT and CDR2 YNNKEL (reference sequence). In DNA form, the CDR3 reads TGTGCCAGCAGCCATTTTGGTCTACGGGAGACCCAGTACTTC. This translates into CASSHFGLRETQYF.

This clonotype was observed a handful of times. This chain joins TRBV29-1 and TRBJ1-1, with 7 bases matching TRBD1. Germline lookup yields CDR1 SQVTM and CDR2 ANQGSEA. This CDR3 comprises 13 residues. The V and J ends lost 3 bases and 4 bases, in that order; junction bases with no gene match: 5. CDR3 region: CSVDRQGRTEAFF. CDR3 DNA: TGCAGCGTTGACCGACAGGGCCGCACTGAAGCTTTCTTT.